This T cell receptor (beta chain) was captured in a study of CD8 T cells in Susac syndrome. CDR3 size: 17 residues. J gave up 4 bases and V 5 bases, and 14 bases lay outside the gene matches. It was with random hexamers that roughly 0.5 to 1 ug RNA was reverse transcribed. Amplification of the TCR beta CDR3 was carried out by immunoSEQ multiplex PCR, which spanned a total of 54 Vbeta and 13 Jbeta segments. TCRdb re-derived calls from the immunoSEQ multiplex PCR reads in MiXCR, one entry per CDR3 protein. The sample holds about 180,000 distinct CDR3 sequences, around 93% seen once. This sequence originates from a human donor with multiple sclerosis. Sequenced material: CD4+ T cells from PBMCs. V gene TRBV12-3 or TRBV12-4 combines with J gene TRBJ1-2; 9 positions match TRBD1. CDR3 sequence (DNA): TGTGCCAGCAGTCCCGGGACAGGGTTGAAAATGAGCTATGGCTACACCTTC. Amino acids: CASSPGTGLKMSYGYTF.